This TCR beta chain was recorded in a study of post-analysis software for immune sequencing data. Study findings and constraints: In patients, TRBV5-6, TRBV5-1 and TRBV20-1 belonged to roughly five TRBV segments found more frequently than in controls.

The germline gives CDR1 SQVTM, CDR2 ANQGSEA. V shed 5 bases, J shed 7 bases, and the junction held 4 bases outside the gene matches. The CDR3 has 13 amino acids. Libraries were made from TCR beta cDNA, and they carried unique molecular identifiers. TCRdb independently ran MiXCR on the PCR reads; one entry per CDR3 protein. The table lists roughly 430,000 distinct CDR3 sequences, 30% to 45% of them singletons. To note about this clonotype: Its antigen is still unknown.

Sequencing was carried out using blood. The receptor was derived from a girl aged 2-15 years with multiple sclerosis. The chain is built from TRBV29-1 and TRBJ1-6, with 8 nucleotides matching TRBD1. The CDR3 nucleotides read TGCAGCGTTCGGGACAGGTTCAATTCACCCCTCCACTTT. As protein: CSVRDRFNSPLHF.